The present T cell receptor (beta chain) was sequenced within a study of early T cells in non-severe SARS-CoV-2 infection. Study-wide background: Chains stayed unpaired after sequencing of bulk RNA from unsorted whole blood.

Germline V gives CDR1 MGHRA, CDR2 YSYEKL. Trimming left V 0 bases short and J 0 bases short, with 18 bases between. The CDR3 is 19 residues long. This clonotype came up many times. Using its own MiXCR run on the 5' RACE reads, TCRdb lists one record per CDR3 protein. The data show about 98,000 distinct CDR3 sequences, 9.5% to 11% seen once. The chain has TRBV4-1 and TRBJ1-5, with D hard to call. The TCR was taken from an adult who was a healthcare worker with PCR-confirmed SARS-CoV-2 infection or an uninfected control (not recorded which). The specimen sequenced was whole blood. The CDR3 reads CASSQEGPTQLYSNQPQHF. CDR3 bases: TGCGCCAGCAGCCAAGAGGGCCCGACACAATTGTATAGCAATCAGCCCCAGCATTTT.